Listed here are 22 T cell receptor beta chains from one sample, sequenced in a study of blood T cell repertoires in COVID-19. Profiled with immunoSEQ multiplex PCR; TCRdb holds only in-frame clones, not every one. In the table there are around 40,000 clones, about 80% of which are singletons. Sequenced material: peripheral blood. Receptors were obtained from an older man with active or convalescent COVID-19.

This clone was picked up a small number of times. The rearrangement links TRBV5-1 to TRBJ2-7; D gene ambiguous. The CDR3 has 13 amino acids. CDR1 SGHRS and CDR2 YFSETQ come from the germline V gene. V was clipped by 3 bases and J by 4 bases, with 11 bases between them. The CDR3 DNA is TGCGCCAGCAGCTGGCAGGCAGAGTACGAGCAGTACTTC. Amino acids: CASSWQAEYEQYF. The complete variable domain, with remaining parts taken from reference TRBV5-1 and TRBJ2-7, reads KAGVTQTPRYLIKTRGQQVTLSCSPISGHRSVSWYQQTPGQGLQFLFEYFSETQRNKGNFPGRFSGRQFSNSRSEMNVSTLELGDSALYLCASSWQAEYEQYFGPGTRLTVT.

The rearrangement uses TRBV10-3 and TRBJ2-3; TRBD1 aligns across 7 bases. This CDR3 comprises 14 residues. CDR1 is ENHRY and CDR2 is SYGVKD in the germline V gene. Losses at the gene ends were 6 bases for V and 5 bases for J; bases not matched to a gene: 8. The CDR3 here is CAIRETGSGDTQYF. In nucleotides, the CDR3 is TGTGCCATCAGAGAGACAGGGTCCGGAGATACGCAGTATTTT.

This rearrangement joins TRBV27 to TRBJ1-1; D call uncertain. CDR3 length: 14 amino acids. Trimming left V 6 bases short and J 0 bases short, with 11 bases between. Looked up from germline, CDR1 is MNHEY and CDR2 is SMNVEV (reference sequence). The CDR3 region is CASSQRGLNTEAFF. CDR3 DNA: TGTGCCAGCAGCCAACGGGGATTGAACACTGAAGCTTTCTTT.

The chain couples TRBV10-3 to TRBJ1-4; D is possibly TRBD1 (5 bases). The CDR3 loop spans 13 amino acids. Trimming removed 10 bases at V and 5 bases at J, with 14 bases between. Germline assignment: CDR1 ENHRY and CDR2 SYGVKD. The CDR3 here is CATRQGLNEKLFF. The CDR3 DNA reads as TGTGCCACAAGGCAGGGACTCAATGAAAAACTGTTTTTT.

The chain employs TRBV5-1 and TRBJ1-1; TRBD1 might be the D (6 bases). Trimming pared 2 bases from V and 0 bases from J, leaving 11 bases between. CDR3 size: 15 residues. Germline V gene sequence: CDR1 SGHRS, CDR2 YFSETQ. CDR3 coding DNA: TGCGCCAGCAGCTTTTATGGGGGCGTGAACACTGAAGCTTTCTTT. It yields the protein CASSFYGGVNTEAFF.

The chain links TRBV7-9 to TRBJ2-1; D is undetermined. CDR3 length: 15 residues. Trimming left V 4 bases short and J 3 bases short, with 13 bases between. Germline-derived CDR1 and CDR2 are SEHNR and FQNEAQ (reference sequence). DNA of the CDR3: TGTGCCAGCAGCTACGCGAGCGAGATCTACAATGAGCAGTTCTTC. Its translation: CASSYASEIYNEQFF.

The rearrangement joins TRBV24-1 to TRBJ1-6; D possibly corresponds to TRBD1 (6 bases). Germline CDR1 reads KGHDR; CDR2 reads SFDVKD. The V and J ends lost 8 bases and 8 bases respectively, with 21 bases between them. This CDR3 has 16 amino acids. Here the CDR3 reads CATTVSGTRPDSPLHF. CDR3 nucleotide sequence: TGTGCCACCACGGTCTCGGGGACACGACCGGATTCACCCCTCCACTTT.

This clone has just a few counts. The gene calls are TRBV5-4 and TRBJ1-5, with 12 bases matching TRBD1. The V segment lost 0 bases and the J segment 7 bases; nucleotides outside the gene matches: 5. CDR1 is SGHNT and CDR2 is YYREEE in the germline V gene (reference sequence). CDR3 size: 16 residues. CDR3 nucleotide sequence: TGTGCCAGCAGCTTGGGGGGACAGGGGGCAGAGCAGCCCCAGCATTTT. This sequence encodes CASSLGGQGAEQPQHF.

CDR3 DNA: TGTGCCAGCAGCGGGGGTACAGGGGGAATGAACACTGAAGCTTTCTTT. Its translation: CASSGGTGGMNTEAFF. The V and J genes are TRBV2 and TRBJ1-1; 8 bases align to TRBD1. The CDR3 runs 16 residues. Unmatched junction bases numbered 9, after V lost 6 bases and J lost 0 bases. In germline, CDR1 is SNHLY, CDR2 FYNNEI.

The V gene is TRBV28, the J gene TRBJ2-1, with 10 bases matching TRBD1. CDR1 and CDR2 from the germline V gene are MDHEN and SYDVKM. Trimming cost V 7 bases and J 6 bases; bases outside gene matches: 12. This CDR3 comprises 16 residues. Here the CDR3 reads CASTQRPGTGANEQFF. The CDR3 bases are TGTGCCAGCACCCAAAGACCCGGGACAGGGGCCAATGAGCAGTTCTTC.

The chain links TRBV6-5 to TRBJ1-5; D might be TRBD1 (5 bases). V was trimmed by 6 bases and J by 7 bases, leaving 13 bases between them. From germline, CDR1 is MNHEY and CDR2 SVGAGI. There are 13 residues in the CDR3. The CDR3 here is CASRTHGGQPQHF. In DNA, the CDR3 is TGTGCCAGCAGGACACACGGGGGGCAGCCCCAGCATTTT.

In DNA form, the CDR3 reads TGTGCCAGCAGTCAGACAGCAATAACCTACGAGCAGTACTTC. Protein product: CASSQTAITYEQYF. The chain uses TRBV28 and TRBJ2-7; the D gene is possibly TRBD1 (5 bases). Trimming removed 5 bases at V and 2 bases at J, with 13 bases between. CDR3 length equals 14 residues. Germline V gives CDR1 MDHEN, CDR2 SYDVKM.

The chain carries TRBV28 and TRBJ2-7, with D tentatively TRBD1 (6 bases). The V and J ends lost 9 bases and 4 bases respectively, with 10 bases between them. CDR3 size: 11 residues. Per germline, CDR1 MDHEN and CDR2 SYDVKM. The CDR3 nucleotides read TGTGCCAGTACGGACAGATACGAGCAGTACTTC. It yields the protein CASTDRYEQYF.

This sequence joins TRBV7-9 and TRBJ1-1; TRBD1 aligns across 7 bases. Germline CDR1 and CDR2: SEHNR and FQNEAQ (reference sequence). V gave up 7 bases and J gave up 6 bases; unmatched junction bases: 14. This CDR3 has 15 residues. In nucleotides, the CDR3 is TGTGCCAGCACCCTGGACGGGAGGGGGCTCTCTGAAGCTTTCTTT. It translates to CASTLDGRGLSEAFF. The full variable domain, in which reference TRBV7-9 and TRBJ1-1 provide the parts outside the CDR3, is DTGVSQNPRHKITKRGQNVTFRCDPISEHNRLYWYRQTLGQGPEFLTYFQNEAQLEKSRLLSDRFSAERPKGSFSTLEIQRTEQGDSAMYLCASTLDGRGLSEAFFGQGTRLTVV.

The V call is TRBV24-1, the J call TRBJ2-5, with a weak D call TRBD2 (5 bases). The germline V gene has CDR1 KGHDR and CDR2 SFDVKD. The CDR3 contains 14 residues. V dropped 0 bases and J dropped 4 bases, with 8 bases sitting between them. The CDR3 loop reads CATSDLQAGETQYF. The CDR3 bases are TGTGCCACCAGTGATTTGCAGGCGGGAGAGACCCAGTACTTC.

The chain couples TRBV11-2 to TRBJ2-5; possibly TRBD2 for D (6 bases). CDR1 and CDR2 from the germline V gene are SGHAT and FQNNGV. CDR3 length: 16 amino acids. The germline V and J ends were trimmed by 4 bases and 5 bases, with 20 bases remaining between them. The chain's CDR3 is CASSSPVWRGGETQYF. The CDR3 nucleotides read TGTGCCAGCAGCTCACCGGTTTGGCGGGGTGGTGAGACCCAGTACTTC.

This rearrangement joins TRBV28 to TRBJ1-3, with 9 nucleotides matching TRBD1. V gave up 4 bases and J gave up 4 bases; unmatched junction bases: 11. This CDR3 is 17 amino acids long. The V gene's germline CDR1 is MDHEN and CDR2 SYDVKM. CDR3 nucleotide sequence: TGTGCCAGCAGTTCCTCGACAGGGGGTCTGGGAGGAAACACCATATATTTT. Residues: CASSSSTGGLGGNTIYF.

The chain couples TRBV10-3 to TRBJ1-1; D is perhaps TRBD1 (5 bases). The CDR3 is 12 residues long. Trimming removed 9 bases from V and 8 bases from J, with 16 bases in between. Germline assignment: CDR1 ENHRY and CDR2 SYGVKD. The CDR3 DNA is TGTGCCATGGGGCCCTATTTAGGGGAAGCTTTCTTT. This sequence encodes CAMGPYLGEAFF.

The chain joins TRBV6-2 or TRBV6-3 to TRBJ2-7; 10 nucleotides agree with TRBD1. CDR3 length: 14 residues. Per germline, CDR1 MNHEY and CDR2 SVGEGT. The ends lost 6 bases at V and 5 bases at J; junction bases unmatched: 7. The CDR3 protein is CASSSGTGAHEQYF. Written as DNA, the CDR3 is TGTGCCAGCAGCTCCGGGACAGGGGCCCACGAGCAGTACTTC.

This clone is a singleton in its sample. The chain is built from TRBV28 and TRBJ2-1; 10 bases match TRBD1. Germline CDR1 MDHEN, CDR2 SYDVKM. The trim removed 4 bases at V and 4 bases at J, leaving 4 bases unmatched. This CDR3 has 15 residues. The CDR3 is CASSSPGQGYNEQFF. The DNA for the CDR3 is TGTGCCAGCAGTTCCCCGGGACAGGGGTACAATGAGCAGTTCTTC.

The V call is TRBV10-3, the J call TRBJ1-5; unclear D gene. The V gene's germline CDR1 is ENHRY and CDR2 SYGVKD. CDR3 length equals 13 residues. The germline V and J ends were trimmed by 7 bases and 8 bases, with 15 bases remaining between them. The CDR3 nucleotides are TGTGCCATCACAGGTCTCCTAAATGAGCCCCAGCATTTT. Its translation is CAITGLLNEPQHF.

This clone was detected only a few times. J is TRBJ1-1 and V is TRBV5-1; D is unclear. Germline-derived CDR1 and CDR2 are SGHRS and YFSETQ. This CDR3 is built from 15 residues. V lost 0 bases and J lost 0, with 9 bases in between. The CDR3 DNA reads as TGCGCCAGCAGCTTGGGAACAGATCTGAACACTGAAGCTTTCTTT. It is translated as CASSLGTDLNTEAFF. Supplemented by reference TRBV5-1 and TRBJ1-1, the full variable domain reads KAGVTQTPRYLIKTRGQQVTLSCSPISGHRSVSWYQQTPGQGLQFLFEYFSETQRNKGNFPGRFSGRQFSNSRSEMNVSTLELGDSALYLCASSLGTDLNTEAFFGQGTRLTVV.